A single sample is the source of the 5 T cell receptor beta chains below, sequenced in a study of T cells after yellow fever vaccination. Using its own MiXCR run on the 5' RACE reads, TCRdb lists one record per CDR3 protein. The sample has roughly 250,000 distinct CDR3 sequences; around 13% are singletons. The sample consisted of CD4+ T cells sorted from PBMCs, taken 45 days after the yellow fever booster vaccination. These receptors were taken from a man younger than 45 who received the YFV17D yellow fever vaccine.

In this sample, this clonotype turned up a few times. This rearrangement joins TRBV5-5 to TRBJ2-1; TRBD1 matches 9 bases. The germline V gene encodes CDR1 SGHKS and CDR2 YYEKEE (reference sequence). The CDR3 is 18 amino acids. With V trimmed by 0 bases and J by 1 base, 8 bases remained unmatched. The CDR3 bases are TGTGCCAGCAGCTTGGTGGGACAGGGCATCGGATCCTACAATGAGCAGTTCTTC. This gives the protein CASSLVGQGIGSYNEQFF.

In its sample, this clonotype was seen a few times. The V call is TRBV2, the J call TRBJ1-5, with 7 nucleotides matching TRBD1. Germline CDR1 SNHLY, CDR2 FYNNEI. V gave up 1 base and J gave up 4 bases; unmatched junction bases: 4. The CDR3 has 15 amino acids. CDR3 amino acids: CASSEGSGQNQPQHF. CDR3 DNA: TGTGCCAGCAGTGAAGGCTCGGGACAGAATCAGCCCCAGCATTTT.

This clonotype has more than one count but fewer than ten. The V gene is TRBV20-1, the J gene TRBJ1-1, with TRBD1 matching 12 bases. This CDR3 spans 15 amino acids. The germline V gene encodes CDR1 DFQATT and CDR2 SNEGSKA (reference sequence). Trimming removed 1 base from V and 6 bases from J; junction bases left unmatched: 6. CDR3 protein: CSARARDRGPSEAFF. CDR3 nucleotide sequence: TGCAGTGCTAGAGCTCGGGACAGGGGGCCGTCTGAAGCTTTCTTT.

This chain joins TRBV9 and TRBJ2-7; 9 bases are a match to TRBD2. This CDR3 contains 15 residues. J was trimmed by 4 bases and V by 0 bases; bases with no gene match: 5. Germline lookup yields CDR1 SGDLS and CDR2 YYNGEE. The CDR3 DNA reads TGTGCCAGCAGCGTAGGGGGTAGCGGGAGTTACGAGCAGTACTTC. This encodes CASSVGGSGSYEQYF.

The sample holds a few counts of this clonotype. V is TRBV5-1 and J is TRBJ2-1; D perhaps matches TRBD2 (6 bases). CDR1 is SGHRS and CDR2 is YFSETQ in the germline V gene. The CDR3 sequence is 13 residues long. V dropped 1 base and J dropped 7 bases, with 9 bases sitting between them. CDR3 loop: CASSLTSSNEQFF. The CDR3 nucleotides are TGCGCCAGCAGCTTGACTAGCAGTAATGAGCAGTTCTTC.